This entry concerns a single TCR beta chain. Per the germline V gene, CDR1 is SSHAT and CDR2 is FNYEAQ (reference sequence). V gave up 4 bases and J gave up 2 bases; unmatched junction bases: 8. CDR3 length: 17 amino acids. This entry is derived from a study of blood T cell repertoires in COVID-19. Overall study context: The analysed material was cDNA or gDNA that came from T cells, B-cell-depleted T cells, or PBMCs.

Profiled with immunoSEQ multiplex PCR; TCRdb holds only in-frame clones, not every one. Found here are around 80,000 clones, more than 80% of them singletons; the top ten hold around 4.8%. The material sequenced was peripheral blood. The chain is built from TRBV7-7 and TRBJ2-5; 12 bases line up with TRBD2. The origin of this receptor is a woman in her seventies with acute or convalescent COVID-19. The CDR3 spells CASSSTSGGPLQETQYF. CDR3 sequence (DNA): TGTGCCAGCAGCTCGACTAGCGGGGGACCCCTTCAAGAGACCCAGTACTTC.